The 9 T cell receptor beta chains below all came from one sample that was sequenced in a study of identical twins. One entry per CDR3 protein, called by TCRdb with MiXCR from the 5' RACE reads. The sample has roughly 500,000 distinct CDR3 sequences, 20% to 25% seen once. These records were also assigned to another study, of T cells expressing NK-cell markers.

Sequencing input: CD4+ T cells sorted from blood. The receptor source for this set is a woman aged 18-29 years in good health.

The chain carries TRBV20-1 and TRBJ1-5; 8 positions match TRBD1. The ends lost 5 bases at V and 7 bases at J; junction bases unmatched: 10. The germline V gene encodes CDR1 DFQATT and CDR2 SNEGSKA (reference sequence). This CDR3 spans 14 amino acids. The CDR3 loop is CSAYPDREGQPQHF. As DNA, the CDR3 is TGCAGTGCTTACCCGGACAGGGAGGGACAGCCCCAGCATTTT.

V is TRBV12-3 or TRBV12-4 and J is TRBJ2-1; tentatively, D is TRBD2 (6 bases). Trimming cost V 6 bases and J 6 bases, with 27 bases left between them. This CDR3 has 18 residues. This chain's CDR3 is CASSDDFYVGGRINEQFF. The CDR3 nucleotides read TGTGCCAGCAGCGACGATTTTTACGTGGGGGGAAGAATCAATGAGCAGTTCTTC.

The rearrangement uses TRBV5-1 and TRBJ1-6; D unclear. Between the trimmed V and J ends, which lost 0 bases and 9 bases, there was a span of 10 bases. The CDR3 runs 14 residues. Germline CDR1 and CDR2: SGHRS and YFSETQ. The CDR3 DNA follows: TGCGCCAGCAGCTTGGAGGCTCCGGGTTCACCCCTCCACTTT. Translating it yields CASSLEAPGSPLHF.

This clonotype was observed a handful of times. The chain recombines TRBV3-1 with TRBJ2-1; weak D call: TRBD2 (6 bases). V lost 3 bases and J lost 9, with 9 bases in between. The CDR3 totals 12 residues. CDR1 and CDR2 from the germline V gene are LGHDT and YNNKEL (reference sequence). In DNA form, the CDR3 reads TGTGCCAGCAGCCAGTTTAGCGGTGAGCAGTTCTTC. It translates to CASSQFSGEQFF.

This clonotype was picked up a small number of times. CDR3 protein: CASSSDRGAIGEQYF. For the CDR3, the DNA is TGTGCCAGCAGCTCAGACAGGGGAGCGATTGGCGAGCAGTACTTC. The chain uses TRBV7-2 and TRBJ2-7, with TRBD1 identical over 8 bases. V lost 4 bases to trimming and J lost 6 bases; unmatched junction nucleotides: 11. Looked up from germline, CDR1 is SGHTA and CDR2 is FQGNSA. This CDR3 is 15 amino acids long.

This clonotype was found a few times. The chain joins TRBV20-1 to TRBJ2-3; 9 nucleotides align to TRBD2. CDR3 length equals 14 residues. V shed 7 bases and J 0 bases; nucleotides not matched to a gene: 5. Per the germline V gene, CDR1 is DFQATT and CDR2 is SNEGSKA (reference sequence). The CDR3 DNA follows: TGCAGTGGCCGACTAGCGGCTAGCACAGATACGCAGTATTTT. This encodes CSGRLAASTDTQYF.

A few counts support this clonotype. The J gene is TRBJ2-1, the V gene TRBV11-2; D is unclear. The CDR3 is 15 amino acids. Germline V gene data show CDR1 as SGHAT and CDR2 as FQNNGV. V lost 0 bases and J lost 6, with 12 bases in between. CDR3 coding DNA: TGTGCCAGCAGCTTAGAGGTGCCCGGATTCAATGAGCAGTTCTTC. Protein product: CASSLEVPGFNEQFF.

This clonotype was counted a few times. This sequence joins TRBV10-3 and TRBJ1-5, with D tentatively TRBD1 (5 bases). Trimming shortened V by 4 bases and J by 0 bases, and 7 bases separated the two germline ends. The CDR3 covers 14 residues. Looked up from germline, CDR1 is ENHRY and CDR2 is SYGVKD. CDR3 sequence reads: CAISVGDSNQPQHF. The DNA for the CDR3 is TGTGCCATCAGTGTGGGGGATAGCAATCAGCCCCAGCATTTT.

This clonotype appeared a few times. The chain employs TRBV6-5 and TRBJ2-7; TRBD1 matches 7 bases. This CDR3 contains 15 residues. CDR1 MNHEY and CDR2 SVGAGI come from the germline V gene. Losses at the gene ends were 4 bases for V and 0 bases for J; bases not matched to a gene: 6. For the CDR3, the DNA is TGTGCCAGCAGTTTCTTGACAGGGAGCTCCTACGAGCAGTACTTC. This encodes CASSFLTGSSYEQYF.